The present entry profiles one T cell receptor (beta chain) with its context. This specimen belongs to a study of blood T cells in healthy people across ages. V was shortened by 10 bases and J by 0 bases, with 17 bases between the two germline ends. CDR3 length: 15 amino acids. A J-beta primer mix and a sample-barcoded 5' primer were used in a second PCR of about 7 to 12 cycles. In TCRdb, the 5' RACE reads were re-called with MiXCR into one record per CDR3 protein. The sample yields about 1.4 million distinct CDR3 sequences, 45% to 70% seen once. Material: blood. This sequence originates from a man aged 18 to 29 in good health. The rearrangement links TRBV12-3 or TRBV12-4 to TRBJ2-3, with D possibly being TRBD2 (7 bases). The CDR3 bases are TGTGCCACCGCGGATGCGGGGGCAAGCACAGATACGCAGTATTTT. It translates to CATADAGASTDTQYF.